Shown below are 21 T cell receptor beta chains from a single sample sequenced in a study of CD8 T cells in ankylosing spondylitis. TCRdb re-analysed the 5' RACE reads in MiXCR, keeping a single row per CDR3 protein. The sample shows hundreds of thousands of distinct CDR3 sequences, approximately 11% of them seen only once. Their antigen targets remain unknown. General study results and limits: Seemingly characteristic of ankylosing spondylitis blood was a TCR beta motif consisting of about 8 highly homologous variants.

The sample was blood, either unsorted or a sorted T cell fraction (not recorded which). All receptors derive from a male donor with ankylosing spondylitis.

This clonotype showed up many times. V is TRBV12-3 or TRBV12-4 and J is TRBJ1-1, with no clear D. V was cut by 3 bases and J by 5 bases, with 10 bases left in between. CDR3 size: 13 residues. CDR3 sequence: CASSFSTETEAFF. For the CDR3, the DNA is TGTGCCAGCAGTTTTTCGACGGAGACTGAAGCTTTCTTT.

In the case of this clonotype: A clone one base away is much larger, so this may be a read error. The CDR3 does not end in the conserved phenylalanine or tryptophan, so this is likely a read error. The rearrangement joins TRBV12-3 or TRBV12-4 to TRBJ2-7; 11 bases agree with TRBD1. The trim removed 3 bases at V and 5 bases at J, leaving 6 bases unmatched. This CDR3 spans 15 amino acids. The chain's CDR3 is CASSFGQGASDEQYA. CDR3 nucleotides: TGTGCCAGCAGTTTTGGACAGGGGGCTTCTGACGAGCAGTACGCC.

This clonotype was seen only a few times. The chain joins TRBV4-1 to TRBJ1-1; D gene uncertain. CDR3 size: 14 residues. The V end was cut by 3 bases, the J end by 0 bases, with 8 bases between. Germline CDR1 reads MGHRA; CDR2 reads YSYEKL. In DNA form, the CDR3 reads TGCGCCAGCAGCCAGCGAGCGATGAACACTGAAGCTTTCTTT. Protein sequence: CASSQRAMNTEAFF.

The chain is built from TRBV20-1 and TRBJ2-2, with 10 bases fitting TRBD2. This CDR3 is built from 16 residues. V dropped 3 bases and J dropped 1; count of bases not matched to a gene: 5. CDR1 DFQATT and CDR2 SNEGSKA come from the germline V gene (reference sequence). The CDR3, as DNA: TGCAGTGCTAGTGGACTAGCGGAGATGAACACCGGGGAGCTGTTTTTT. It yields the protein CSASGLAEMNTGELFF.

This sequence joins TRBV27 and TRBJ1-5; unclear D gene. The CDR3 is 13 amino acids. Trimming pared 4 bases from V and 4 bases from J, leaving 8 bases between. Germline-derived CDR1 and CDR2 are MNHEY and SMNVEV (reference sequence). In DNA, the CDR3 is TGTGCCAGCAGTTGGGCCTGGAATCAGCCCCAGCATTTT. Encoded protein: CASSWAWNQPQHF.

The V and J genes are TRBV20-1 and TRBJ2-3, with 9 positions matching TRBD2. Trimming cost V 3 bases and J 3 bases; bases outside gene matches: 7. The CDR3 is 15 amino acids. The germline gives CDR1 DFQATT, CDR2 SNEGSKA (reference sequence). The CDR3 loop reads CSARAAGGVTDTQYF. CDR3 DNA sequence: TGCAGTGCTAGGGCGGCGGGAGGGGTGACAGATACGCAGTATTTT.

V and J are TRBV2 and TRBJ2-5, with D tentatively TRBD2 (6 bases). Germline lookup yields CDR1 SNHLY and CDR2 FYNNEI. This CDR3 comprises 14 residues. Trimming left V 6 bases short and J 0 bases short, with 11 bases between. The DNA of the CDR3 is TGTGCCAGCAGGGCGGGGTCGTACCAAGAGACCCAGTACTTC. This sequence encodes CASRAGSYQETQYF. The variable domain in full, completed from reference TRBV2 and TRBJ2-5, reads EPEVTQTPSHQVTQMGQEVILRCVPISNHLYFYWYRQILGQKVEFLVSFYNNEISEKSEIFDDQFSVERPDGSNFTLKIRSTKLEDSAMYFCASRAGSYQETQYFGPGTRLLVL.

This clonotype was counted at least ten times. V gene TRBV5-1 combines with J gene TRBJ2-4; tentative D call: TRBD2 (5 bases). Germline V gives CDR1 SGHRS, CDR2 YFSETQ. V was cut by 0 bases and J by 5 bases, with 12 bases left in between. The length of the CDR3 is 15 residues. The CDR3 loop is CASSLGRGFENIQYF. As DNA, the CDR3 is TGCGCCAGCAGCTTGGGCCGGGGTTTCGAAAACATTCAGTACTTC.

This clonotype occurred many times. The CDR3: CSVERGGGTEAFF. The CDR3 region has the DNA TGCAGCGTTGAAAGGGGGGGAGGGACTGAAGCTTTCTTT. V gene TRBV29-1 combines with J gene TRBJ1-1; D possibly corresponds to TRBD1 (6 bases). The CDR3 contains 13 residues. From germline, CDR1 is SQVTM and CDR2 ANQGSEA. With 2 bases removed from V and 5 bases from J, the gap between germline ends came to 12 bases.

This clonotype came up many times. The rearrangement uses TRBV20-1 and TRBJ2-2; D is unclear. Trimming cost V 1 base and J 1 base, with 4 bases left between them. CDR3 length: 13 residues. CDR1 is DFQATT, CDR2 SNEGSKA, per germline (reference sequence). CDR3 residues: CSARAGNTGELFF. The CDR3 nucleotides are TGCAGTGCTAGAGCAGGGAACACCGGGGAGCTGTTTTTT.

J is TRBJ2-3 and V is TRBV18; TRBD1 matches at 10 bases. This CDR3 spans 13 amino acids. The germline V gene encodes CDR1 KGHSH and CDR2 LQKENI. The J segment lost 14 bases and the V segment lost 3 bases, leaving 8 bases of the junction unmatched. This CDR3 reads CASSPGPDRGLYF. Here the CDR3 DNA reads TGTGCCAGCTCACCCGGACCGGACAGGGGGTTGTATTTT.

This rearrangement joins TRBV27 to TRBJ2-1, with D tentatively TRBD2 (5 bases). V shed 5 bases and J shed 0 bases, with 11 bases lying between them. This CDR3 has 15 residues. Germline V CDR1 and CDR2: MNHEY, SMNVEV (reference sequence). CDR3 DNA sequence: TGTGCCAGCAGTCCTGGACTCTTCTCCTACAATGAGCAGTTCTTC. This encodes CASSPGLFSYNEQFF.

This clonotype has more than one count but fewer than ten. V usage is TRBV7-6 and J usage is TRBJ2-1, with D perhaps matching TRBD2 (6 bases). CDR3 length equals 13 residues. Germline CDR1 reads SGHVS; CDR2 reads FNYEAQ. With 8 bases removed from V and 7 bases from J, the gap between germline ends came to 15 bases. Here the CDR3 DNA reads TGTGCCAGCGGCCACGGGAGTCAGAATGAGCAGTTCTTC. Residues: CASGHGSQNEQFF.

This clonotype was observed a handful of times. The genes are TRBV7-8 and TRBJ2-5, with unresolved D. Per germline, CDR1 SGHVS and CDR2 FQNEAQ. Trimming stripped 2 bases from V and 4 bases from J, with 14 bases between. The CDR3 spans 15 residues. The CDR3 protein is CASSLSPTDAETQYF. The DNA for the CDR3 is TGTGCCAGCAGCTTATCCCCGACCGATGCAGAGACCCAGTACTTC.

In the case of this clonotype: A read error may account for a junction end that differs from germline. This sequence joins TRBV2 and TRBJ1-1, with D tentatively TRBD1 (5 bases). The CDR3 sequence is 12 residues long. Germline V gene data show CDR1 as SNHLY and CDR2 as FYNNEI. CDR3 sequence: CASSEAAPKGDF. For the CDR3, the DNA is TGTGCCAGCAGTGAGGCTGCTCCGAAAGGGGACTTT.

This clonotype came up a few times. The chain links TRBV7-8 to TRBJ2-4, with 9 bases that match TRBD2. Germline V gives CDR1 SGHVS, CDR2 FQNEAQ. The CDR3 extends over 17 amino acids. The ends lost 2 bases at V and 0 bases at J; junction bases unmatched: 5. CDR3 coding DNA: TGTGCCAGCAGCTTAAGGCAACTAGCGGGAGCCAAAAACATTCAGTACTTC. Translated, it gives CASSLRQLAGAKNIQYF.

The sample holds many counts of this clonotype. The chain links TRBV18 to TRBJ2-1, with a tentative D call TRBD1 (6 bases). The CDR3 totals 15 residues. V was pared by 5 bases and J by 3 bases, with 14 bases between. Germline assignment: CDR1 KGHSH and CDR2 LQKENI. CDR3 amino acids: CASSSRDKIYNEQFF. DNA for the CDR3: TGTGCCAGCTCATCCCGGGACAAGATCTACAATGAGCAGTTCTTC.

This clonotype was detected a few times. This rearrangement joins TRBV29-1 to TRBJ1-1; 7 nucleotides match TRBD1. Unmatched junction bases numbered 9, after V lost 4 bases and J lost 4 bases. CDR3 length: 14 amino acids. In germline, CDR1 is SQVTM, CDR2 ANQGSEA. The CDR3 nucleotides read TGCAGCGTTGGTCGACAGGGATGGGGCACTGAAGCTTTCTTT. Translated: CSVGRQGWGTEAFF. Full variable domain (outside the CDR3, taken from reference TRBV29-1 and TRBJ1-1): SAVISQKPSRDICQRGTSLTIQCQVDSQVTMMFWYRQQPGQSLTLIATANQGSEATYESGFVIDKFPISRPNLTFSTLTVSNMSPEDSSIYLCSVGRQGWGTEAFFGQGTRLTVV.

This clonotype has a handful of counts. V is TRBV7-2 and J is TRBJ1-1; D is possibly TRBD1 (5 bases). With 5 bases removed from V and 5 bases from J, the gap between germline ends came to 12 bases. Germline assignment: CDR1 SGHTA and CDR2 FQGNSA. The CDR3 loop spans 13 amino acids. The CDR3 nucleotides are TGTGCCAGCAGCGCCGAGAGGGGAACTGAAGCTTTCTTT. It translates to CASSAERGTEAFF.

This clonotype was picked up a small number of times. V and J are TRBV20-1 and TRBJ1-3; 9 bases agree with TRBD1. The V segment lost 5 bases and the J segment 0 bases; nucleotides outside the gene matches: 17. The CDR3 totals 19 residues. Germline CDR1 reads DFQATT; CDR2 reads SNEGSKA (reference sequence). The CDR3 spells CSAFDRDRAILFSGNTIYF. The CDR3 nucleotides read TGCAGTGCTTTCGACCGGGACAGGGCCATCCTCTTCTCTGGAAACACCATATATTTT.

The chain links TRBV20-1 to TRBJ2-1; D not certain. V lost 5 bases to trimming and J lost 0 bases, with 5 bases between them. Germline-derived CDR1 and CDR2 are DFQATT and SNEGSKA (reference sequence). CDR3 size: 12 residues. CDR3 DNA sequence: TGCAGTGCTGGAAGCTCCTACAATGAGCAGTTCTTC. This encodes CSAGSSYNEQFF.